The rows below give T cell receptor beta chains drawn from one sample of a study of blood T cell repertoires in COVID-19. Assay used: immunoSEQ multiplex PCR; TCRdb lists only in-frame clones, some missing. Of some 260,000 clones detected, around 90% appear once; the ten largest clones hold about 6.3%. Sequencing input: PBMCs or T cells enriched from blood (not recorded which). The receptors here all came from a woman in her 30s with acute COVID-19. Both conserved end residues are part of each CDR3. Fields, in order: D gene, clone size, V gene, J gene, CDR3 protein, CDR3 DNA. The D gene is left open where the match is weak. A row's size may be missing; if present it is once, few, many or a size class.

TRBD2	-	TRBV14	TRBJ2-3	CASSRRPGLGQDTQYF	TGTGCCAGCAGCCGAAGGCCGGGACTAGGCCAAGATACGCAGTATTTT
TRBD1	-	TRBV30	TRBJ2-1	CAWMFGTGSYNEQFF	TGTGCCTGGATGTTCGGGACAGGCTCCTACAATGAGCAGTTCTTC
TRBD2	-	TRBV7-2	TRBJ2-7	CASSLAGGPYEQYF	TGTGCCAGCAGCTTAGCGGGAGGGCCCTACGAGCAGTACTTC
-	-	TRBV19	TRBJ2-1	CASSIYPGGGRGTDNEQFF	TGTGCCAGTAGTATATACCCCGGGGGCGGGAGAGGAACCGACAATGAGCAGTTCTTC
TRBD1	few	TRBV6-5	TRBJ1-1	CASSSTGVTEAFF	TGTGCCAGCAGCTCGACAGGGGTCACTGAAGCTTTCTTT
TRBD2	-	TRBV2	TRBJ2-1	CAGQKGLAGAYEQFF	TGTGCCGGACAAAAAGGACTAGCGGGAGCGTATGAGCAGTTCTTC
-	-	TRBV19	TRBJ1-1	CASSPSSMNTEAFF	TGTGCCAGTAGTCCGAGTTCAATGAACACTGAAGCTTTCTTT
-	once	TRBV7-9	TRBJ1-1	CASSYRQYTEAFF	TGTGCCAGCAGCTACCGACAGTACACTGAAGCTTTCTTT
TRBD1	-	TRBV7-8	TRBJ2-2	CAGEGRTGTGRTGELFF	TGTGCCGGAGAGGGTAGGACCGGGACAGGGAGGACCGGGGAGCTGTTTTTT
-	-	TRBV4-2	TRBJ2-7	CASSQADSPGYEQYF	TGTGCCAGCAGCCAGGCGGACTCCCCGGGGTACGAGCAGTACTTC
-	-	TRBV29-1	TRBJ1-5	CSALQGEGQPQHF	TGCAGCGCTCTACAGGGCGAAGGTCAGCCCCAGCATTTT
TRBD2	-	TRBV3-1/TRBV3-2	TRBJ2-3	CASSQNAGADTQYF	TGTGCCAGCAGCCAGAATGCGGGGGCAGATACGCAGTATTTT
-	-	TRBV19	TRBJ1-2	CASSPLPEAGYTF	TGTGCCAGTAGTCCACTACCGGAAGCGGGCTACACCTTC
-	few	TRBV10-3	TRBJ1-1	CAISVGQRNTEAFF	TGTGCCATCAGTGTTGGGCAGAGGAACACTGAAGCTTTCTTT
TRBD2	-	TRBV10-3	TRBJ2-3	CAAGTSGGVSDTQYF	TGTGCCGCCGGGACTAGCGGGGGGGTTTCAGATACGCAGTATTTT
-	-	TRBV4-2	TRBJ1-6	CASSPLGVQGRSPLHF	TGTGCCAGCAGCCCGTTAGGTGTACAGGGACGATCACCCCTCCACTTT
TRBD1	-	TRBV7-8	TRBJ2-7	CASSPVGTGVYEQYF	TGTGCCAGCAGCCCTGTGGGGACAGGAGTCTACGAGCAGTACTTC
-	-	TRBV19	TRBJ1-4	CASSIARATNEKLFF	TGTGCCAGTAGCATCGCACGGGCAACTAATGAAAAACTGTTTTTT
TRBD1	-	TRBV2	TRBJ1-3	CASSPSGGSGNTIYF	TGTGCCAGCAGCCCTTCAGGGGGTTCCGGAAACACCATATATTTT
-	-	TRBV28	TRBJ2-5	CASSTMRQTQYF	TGTGCCAGCAGTACTATGAGGCAGACCCAGTACTTC
-	-	TRBV6-5	TRBJ1-1	CASSYARGGRNTEAFF	TGTGCCAGCAGTTACGCCAGGGGCGGGCGGAACACTGAAGCTTTCTTT
TRBD1	-	TRBV30	TRBJ1-3	CAWSLTGIGDTIYF	TGTGCCTGGAGTCTGACAGGGATCGGCGACACCATATATTTT
-	-	TRBV21-1	TRBJ1-6	CASSPRLRRHHSPLHF	TGTGCCAGCAGCCCCCGTTTGAGGCGCCACCATTCACCCCTCCACTTT
-	-	TRBV19	TRBJ2-3	CASKGPGHPIRTDTQYF	TGTGCCAGTAAGGGCCCGGGACACCCCATCCGCACAGATACGCAGTATTTT
-	-	TRBV19	TRBJ1-1	CASSTPIPTVPMNTEAFF	TGTGCCAGTAGTACTCCTATCCCGACAGTTCCCATGAACACTGAAGCTTTCTTT
TRBD1	-	TRBV6-5	TRBJ1-5	CASTKGQAGRQPQHF	TGTGCCAGCACTAAAGGACAGGCTGGTCGGCAGCCCCAGCATTTT
-	-	TRBV5-6	TRBJ1-2	CASSLPGDGYTF	TGTGCCAGCAGCTTGCCGGGGGATGGCTACACCTTC
-	-	TRBV5-1	TRBJ2-5	CASSQGGEETQYF	TGCGCCAGCAGCCAAGGGGGGGAAGAGACCCAGTACTTC
TRBD1	-	TRBV5-6	TRBJ2-2	CASSVGQGVTGELFF	TGTGCCAGCAGCGTGGGACAGGGGGTTACCGGGGAGCTGTTTTTT
-	once	TRBV4-2	TRBJ2-3	CASSQDGGAGADTQYF	TGTGCCAGCAGCCAAGATGGGGGGGCCGGGGCAGATACGCAGTATTTT
-	-	TRBV5-1	TRBJ2-2	CASSLKGGVAGELFF	TGCGCCAGCAGCTTGAAAGGAGGGGTTGCCGGGGAGCTGTTTTTT
TRBD2	once	TRBV5-1	TRBJ2-7	CASSSELAGGSYEQYF	TGCGCCAGCAGCTCGGAACTAGCGGGAGGCTCCTACGAGCAGTACTTC
TRBD1	-	TRBV30	TRBJ2-1	CAWREKTGHSYNEQFF	TGTGCCTGGAGGGAAAAGACAGGGCATTCCTACAATGAGCAGTTCTTC
-	-	TRBV4-1	TRBJ2-3	CASSQAPRGGGTQYF	TGCGCCAGCAGCCAAGCCCCCCGTGGCGGAGGTACGCAGTATTTT
-	-	TRBV10-3	TRBJ2-5	CAITSDSYETQYF	TGTGCCATCACTTCGGACAGTTACGAGACCCAGTACTTC
TRBD1	-	TRBV6-5	TRBJ2-7	CASSAGQAYEQYF	TGTGCCAGCAGCGCGGGACAGGCCTACGAGCAGTACTTC
TRBD1	-	TRBV7-3	TRBJ2-2	CASSRGQDNTGELFF	TGTGCCAGCAGCCGAGGACAGGACAACACCGGGGAGCTGTTTTTT
-	-	TRBV7-2	TRBJ1-2	CASSLSGLLSLPRGYTF	TGTGCCAGCAGCTTAAGTGGCCTCCTGTCTCTACCCAGGGGCTACACCTTC
-	-	TRBV18	TRBJ1-3	CASSPSTSGGGGNTIYF	TGTGCCAGCTCACCTTCTACGTCCGGAGGTGGGGGAAACACCATATATTTT
TRBD2	-	TRBV5-6	TRBJ2-3	CASSPGLAGTDTQYF	TGTGCCAGCAGCCCTGGCCTAGCGGGAACGGATACGCAGTATTTT
TRBD1	-	TRBV27	TRBJ1-2	CASSLSLYRGGYTF	TGTGCCAGCAGTTTATCCCTTTACAGGGGGGGCTACACCTTC
-	-	TRBV28	TRBJ2-1	CATNGTPAREQFF	TGTGCCACCAACGGGACTCCGGCCAGAGAGCAGTTCTTC
-	-	TRBV11-2	TRBJ1-2	CASSFRGGVDGYTF	TGTGCCAGCAGCTTTAGGGGAGGAGTAGATGGCTACACCTTC
-	-	TRBV28	TRBJ1-5	CAKRGLFPRGNQPQHF	TGTGCCAAGAGGGGACTCTTCCCCAGGGGCAATCAGCCCCAGCATTTT
TRBD2	-	TRBV4-3	TRBJ2-1	CASSPRETGGSYNEQFF	TGCGCCAGCAGCCCACGGGAGACGGGAGGCTCCTACAATGAGCAGTTCTTC